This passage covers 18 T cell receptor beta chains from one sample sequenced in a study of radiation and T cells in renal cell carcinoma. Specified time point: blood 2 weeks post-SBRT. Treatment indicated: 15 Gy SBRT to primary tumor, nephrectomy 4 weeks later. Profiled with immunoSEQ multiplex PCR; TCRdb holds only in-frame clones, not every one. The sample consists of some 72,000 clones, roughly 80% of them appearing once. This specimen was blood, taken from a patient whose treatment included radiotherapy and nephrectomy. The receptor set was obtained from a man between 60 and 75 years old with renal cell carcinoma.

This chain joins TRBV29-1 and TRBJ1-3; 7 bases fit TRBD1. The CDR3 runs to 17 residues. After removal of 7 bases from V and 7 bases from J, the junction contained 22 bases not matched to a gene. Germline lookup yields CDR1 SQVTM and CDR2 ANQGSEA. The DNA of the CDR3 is TGCAGCGCGACGGGTTCCTTCACAGGGGATGAGCGGAACACCATATATTTT. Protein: CSATGSFTGDERNTIYF.

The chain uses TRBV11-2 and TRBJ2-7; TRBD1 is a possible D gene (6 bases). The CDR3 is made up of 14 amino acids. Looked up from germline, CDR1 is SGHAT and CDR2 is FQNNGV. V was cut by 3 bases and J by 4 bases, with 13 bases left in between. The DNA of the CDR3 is TGTGCCAGCAGCTTCGACACCAGGGGTTACGAGCAGTACTTC. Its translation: CASSFDTRGYEQYF.

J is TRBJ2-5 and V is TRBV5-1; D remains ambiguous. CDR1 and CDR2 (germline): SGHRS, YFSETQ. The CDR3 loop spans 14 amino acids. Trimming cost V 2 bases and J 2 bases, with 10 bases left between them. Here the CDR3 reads CASSFGLPQETQYF. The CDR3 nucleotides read TGCGCCAGCAGCTTCGGGCTACCGCAAGAGACCCAGTACTTC.

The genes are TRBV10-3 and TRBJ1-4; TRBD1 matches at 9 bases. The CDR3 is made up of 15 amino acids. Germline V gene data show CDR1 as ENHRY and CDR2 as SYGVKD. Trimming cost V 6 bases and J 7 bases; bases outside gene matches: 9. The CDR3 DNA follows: TGTGCCATCAGCCGGACAGGGGAGTCTAGTGAAAAACTGTTTTTT. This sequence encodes CAISRTGESSEKLFF.

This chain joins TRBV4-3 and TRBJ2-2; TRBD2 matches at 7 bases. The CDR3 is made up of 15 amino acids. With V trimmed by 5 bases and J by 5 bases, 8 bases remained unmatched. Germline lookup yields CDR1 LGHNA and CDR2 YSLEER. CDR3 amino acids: CASSFGLVGTGELFF. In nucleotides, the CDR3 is TGCGCCAGCAGCTTCGGACTAGTAGGGACCGGGGAGCTGTTTTTT.

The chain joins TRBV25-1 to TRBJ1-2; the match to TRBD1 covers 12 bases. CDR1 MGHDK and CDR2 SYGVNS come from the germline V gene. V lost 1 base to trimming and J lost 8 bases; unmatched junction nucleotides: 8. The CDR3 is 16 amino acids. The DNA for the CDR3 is TGTGCCAGCAGTGAATCCGGGACAGGGGGCGCGGAGGGCTACACCTTC. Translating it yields CASSESGTGGAEGYTF.

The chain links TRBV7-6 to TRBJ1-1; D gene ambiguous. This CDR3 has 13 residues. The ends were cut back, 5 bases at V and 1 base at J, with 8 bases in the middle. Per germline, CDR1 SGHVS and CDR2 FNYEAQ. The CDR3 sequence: CASSSTENTEAFF. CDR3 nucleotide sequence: TGTGCCAGCAGCAGTACAGAGAACACTGAAGCTTTCTTT. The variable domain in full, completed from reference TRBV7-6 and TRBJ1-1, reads GAGVSQSPRYKVTKRGQDVALRCDPISGHVSLYWYRQALGQGPEFLTYFNYEAQQDKSGLPNDRFSAERPEGSISTLTIQRTEQRDSAMYRCASSSTENTEAFFGQGTRLTVV.

The CDR3 DNA is TGTGCCTGGGGGGTGTACGAGCAGTACTTC. Translated: CAWGVYEQYF. This chain connects TRBV30 to TRBJ2-7, with D unresolved. Germline CDR1 GTSNPN, CDR2 SVGIG (reference sequence). CDR3 size: 10 residues. V was clipped by 5 bases and J by 4 bases, with 6 bases between them.

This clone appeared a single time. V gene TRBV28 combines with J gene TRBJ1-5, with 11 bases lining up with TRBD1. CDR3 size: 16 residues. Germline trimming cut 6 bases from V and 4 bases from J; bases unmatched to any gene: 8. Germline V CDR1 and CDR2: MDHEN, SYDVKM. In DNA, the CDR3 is TGTGCCAGCAGCACGACTTGGGACAGGGGGAATCAGCCCCAGCATTTT. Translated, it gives CASSTTWDRGNQPQHF.

The CDR3 spells CASSQATAGGLTLNIQYF. The CDR3 DNA follows: TGCGCCAGCAGCCAAGCAACAGCGGGAGGCCTTACCTTAAACATTCAGTACTTC. The chain recombines TRBV4-3 with TRBJ2-4, with 9 bases fitting TRBD2. Germline V gene sequence: CDR1 LGHNA, CDR2 YSLEER. Germline trimming cut 1 base from V and 6 bases from J; bases unmatched to any gene: 13. This CDR3 contains 18 residues.

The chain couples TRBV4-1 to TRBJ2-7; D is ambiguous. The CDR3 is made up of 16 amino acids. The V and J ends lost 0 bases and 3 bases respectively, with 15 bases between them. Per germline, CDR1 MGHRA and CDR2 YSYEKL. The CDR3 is CASSQDGDIQFYEQYF. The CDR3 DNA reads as TGCGCCAGCAGCCAAGATGGAGATATACAGTTCTACGAGCAGTACTTC.

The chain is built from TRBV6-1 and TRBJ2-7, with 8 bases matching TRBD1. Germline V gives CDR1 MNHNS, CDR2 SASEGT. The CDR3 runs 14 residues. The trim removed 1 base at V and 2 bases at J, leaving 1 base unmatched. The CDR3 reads CASSEGTGPYEQYF. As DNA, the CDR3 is TGTGCCAGCAGTGAAGGGACAGGGCCCTACGAGCAGTACTTC.

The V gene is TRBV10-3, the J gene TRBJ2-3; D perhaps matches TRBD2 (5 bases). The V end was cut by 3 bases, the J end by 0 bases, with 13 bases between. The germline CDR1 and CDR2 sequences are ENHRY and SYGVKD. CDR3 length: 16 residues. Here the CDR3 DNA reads TGTGCCATCAGTGACCCCACTAGTTCTAGCACAGATACGCAGTATTTT. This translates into CAISDPTSSSTDTQYF.

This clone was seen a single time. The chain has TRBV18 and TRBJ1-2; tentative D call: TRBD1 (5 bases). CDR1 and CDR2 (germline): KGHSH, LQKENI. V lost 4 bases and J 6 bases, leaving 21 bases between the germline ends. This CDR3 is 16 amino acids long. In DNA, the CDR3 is TGTGCCAGCTCACTTCGGGACCCTGGGAGTGCTCATGGCTACACCTTC. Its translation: CASSLRDPGSAHGYTF.

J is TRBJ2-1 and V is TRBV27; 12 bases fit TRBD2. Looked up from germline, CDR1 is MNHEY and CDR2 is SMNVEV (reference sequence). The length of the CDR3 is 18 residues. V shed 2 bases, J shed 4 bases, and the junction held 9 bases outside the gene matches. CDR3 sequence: CASSLILPLAGGYNEQFF. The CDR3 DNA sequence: TGTGCCAGCAGTTTAATATTACCACTAGCGGGAGGTTACAATGAGCAGTTCTTC.

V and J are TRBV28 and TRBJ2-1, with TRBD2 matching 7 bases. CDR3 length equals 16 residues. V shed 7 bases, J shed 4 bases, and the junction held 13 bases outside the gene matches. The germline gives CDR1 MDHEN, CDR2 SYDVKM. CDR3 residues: CASMEGYRDYYNEQFF. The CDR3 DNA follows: TGTGCCAGCATGGAAGGATACCGGGACTATTACAATGAGCAGTTCTTC.

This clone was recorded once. For the CDR3, the DNA is TGTGCCAGCAGCGTAGGGCAGGTCGATGAGCAGTTCTTC. Residues: CASSVGQVDEQFF. This chain joins TRBV9 and TRBJ2-1; no reliable D call. CDR3 size: 13 residues. Germline V gene sequence: CDR1 SGDLS, CDR2 YYNGEE. Trimming took 0 bases from V and 8 from J, leaving 9 bases between them.

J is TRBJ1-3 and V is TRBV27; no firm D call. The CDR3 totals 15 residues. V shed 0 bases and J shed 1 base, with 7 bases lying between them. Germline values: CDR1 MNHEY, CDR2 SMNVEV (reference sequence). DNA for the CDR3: TGTGCCAGCAGTTTATCAGTGGGATCTGGAAACACCATATATTTT. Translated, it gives CASSLSVGSGNTIYF.